These 21 T cell receptor beta chains were sequenced from one sample in a study of blood T cell repertoires in COVID-19. Assay used: immunoSEQ multiplex PCR; TCRdb lists only in-frame clones, some missing. The profile shows about 180,000 clones, approximately 85% of them singletons. Sequenced material: peripheral blood. The receptors shown here come from a man between 60 and 75 years old with acute or convalescent COVID-19.

The rearrangement links TRBV2 to TRBJ2-5; 8 bases are shared with TRBD1. V dropped 6 bases and J dropped 5; count of bases not matched to a gene: 8. From germline, CDR1 is SNHLY and CDR2 FYNNEI. This CDR3 is 14 amino acids long. The CDR3 sequence is CASRDTGGRETQYF. The CDR3 nucleotides read TGTGCCAGCAGAGATACAGGGGGTCGGGAGACCCAGTACTTC.

The V call is TRBV7-2, the J call TRBJ2-1; the match to TRBD2 covers 9 bases. Germline-derived CDR1 and CDR2 are SGHTA and FQGNSA. V shed 7 bases and J 4 bases; nucleotides not matched to a gene: 8. This CDR3 contains 15 residues. This chain's CDR3 is CASIAGSGGYNEQFF. The DNA of the CDR3 is TGTGCCAGCATCGCCGGTAGCGGGGGTTACAATGAGCAGTTCTTC.

The chain uses TRBV6-5 and TRBJ2-7, with TRBD2 as a possible D gene (6 bases). Trimming stripped 0 bases from V and 3 bases from J, with 15 bases between. Germline V gene lookup returns CDR1 MNHEY and CDR2 SVGAGI. This CDR3 is 16 amino acids long. The chain's CDR3 is CASSYSSAGPYYEQYF. Written as DNA, the CDR3 is TGTGCCAGCAGTTACTCGAGTGCGGGGCCCTACTACGAGCAGTACTTC.

This chain uses TRBV5-4 with TRBJ1-2; TRBD1 agrees at 7 bases. Germline V gene sequence: CDR1 SGHNT, CDR2 YYREEE (reference sequence). The CDR3 spans 14 residues. V lost 3 bases, J lost 8 bases, and 10 bases stayed unmatched. CDR3: CASSSRQGRGGYTF. CDR3 bases: TGTGCCAGCAGCTCCAGACAGGGTCGGGGGGGCTACACCTTC.

The chain recombines TRBV28 with TRBJ2-1; perhaps TRBD2 as D (7 bases). V was trimmed by 5 bases and J by 7 bases, leaving 12 bases between them. Germline values: CDR1 MDHEN, CDR2 SYDVKM. This CDR3 region has 13 residues. The CDR3 spells CASSLRGANEQFF. CDR3 bases: TGTGCCAGCAGTCTCCGGGGGGCAAATGAGCAGTTCTTC.

The chain recombines TRBV9 with TRBJ2-1; 14 bases agree with TRBD2. With V trimmed by 0 bases and J by 6 bases, 8 bases remained unmatched. The CDR3 sequence is 18 residues long. Germline V lookup: CDR1 SGDLS, CDR2 YYNGEE. The CDR3 DNA reads TGTGCCAGCAGCGTAGAGGGGGGACTAGCGGGAGTCCTCAATGAGCAGTTCTTC. It specifies CASSVEGGLAGVLNEQFF.

This clone has just one count. The chain carries TRBV19 and TRBJ2-1, with TRBD2 matching over 11 bases. CDR1 and CDR2 from the germline V gene are LNHDA and SQIVND (reference sequence). CDR3 length: 14 amino acids. The V segment lost 11 bases and the J segment 9 bases; nucleotides outside the gene matches: 12. CDR3 DNA: TGTGCCCGTACCATAGCGGGAGGGCCGGGTGAGCAGTTCTTC. This sequence encodes CARTIAGGPGEQFF.

This rearrangement joins TRBV23-1 to TRBJ2-5; TRBD1 agrees at 7 bases. TRBV23-1 is sorted into the ORF group, with uncertain function. The trim removed 2 bases at V and 2 bases at J, leaving 11 bases unmatched. The CDR3 sequence is 17 residues long. The CDR3 region has the DNA TGCGCCAGCAGTCAACGAGCCCGGGACAGCAAACAAGAGACCCAGTACTTC. Translated, it gives CASSQRARDSKQETQYF.

This clone occurred a few times. V is TRBV30 and J is TRBJ2-1; 8 bases are shared with TRBD1. Germline values: CDR1 GTSNPN, CDR2 SVGIG (reference sequence). The CDR3 loop spans 13 amino acids. V shed 5 bases, J shed 4 bases, and the junction held 4 bases outside the gene matches. CDR3 loop: CAWSRGLYNEQFF. CDR3 sequence (DNA): TGTGCCTGGTCCAGGGGGCTTTACAATGAGCAGTTCTTC. Full variable domain (remainder filled in from reference TRBV30 and TRBJ2-1): SQTIHQWPATLVQPVGSPLSLECTVEGTSNPNLYWYRQAAGRGLQLLFYSVGIGQISSEVPQNLSASRPQDRQFILSSKKLLLSDSGFYLCAWSRGLYNEQFFGPGTRLTVL.

V is TRBV5-1 and J is TRBJ2-1, with D perhaps matching TRBD1 (6 bases). The germline V and J ends were trimmed by 3 bases and 6 bases, with 13 bases remaining between them. The CDR3 sequence is 14 residues long. Germline V CDR1 and CDR2: SGHRS, YFSETQ. The CDR3 is CASSSAGRGNEQFF. The CDR3 DNA reads as TGCGCCAGCAGCTCCGCTGGCAGGGGCAATGAGCAGTTCTTC.

A single count supports this clone. This chain's CDR3 is CATSDPGTGVDTGELFF. The CDR3 DNA sequence: TGTGCCACCAGTGACCCCGGGACAGGGGTGGACACCGGGGAGCTGTTTTTT. This rearrangement joins TRBV24-1 to TRBJ2-2; 10 bases map to TRBD1. This CDR3 has 17 amino acids. With V trimmed by 4 bases and J by 3 bases, 7 bases remained unmatched. Germline loops: CDR1 KGHDR, CDR2 SFDVKD.

The chain uses TRBV19 and TRBJ2-5; 7 nucleotides match TRBD2. The length of the CDR3 is 13 residues. Germline assignment: CDR1 LNHDA and CDR2 SQIVND (reference sequence). Trimming at V came to 4 bases and at J to 5 bases, leaving 4 bases not matched to a gene. The CDR3 region is CASSSGRAETQYF. The CDR3 region has the DNA TGTGCCAGTAGTAGCGGGAGAGCTGAGACCCAGTACTTC.

The rearrangement links TRBV5-6 to TRBJ2-3, with TRBD2 identical over 11 bases. Unmatched junction bases numbered 5, after V lost 4 bases and J lost 1 base. CDR1 is SGHDT and CDR2 is YYEEEE in the germline V gene. This CDR3 has 16 amino acids. CDR3 sequence: CASSPLLAGGTDTQYF. CDR3 nucleotides: TGTGCCAGCAGCCCCCTACTAGCGGGAGGCACAGATACGCAGTATTTT.

The table lists this clone with a count of one. V gene TRBV6-4 combines with J gene TRBJ1-5; D is unresolved. The CDR3 loop spans 14 amino acids. Germline lookup yields CDR1 MRHNA and CDR2 SNTAGT. V lost 7 bases to trimming and J lost 0 bases, with 10 bases between them. The CDR3: CASKEGYSNQPQHF. The CDR3 nucleotides read TGTGCCAGCAAGGAGGGCTATAGCAATCAGCCCCAGCATTTT.

The chain uses TRBV5-1 and TRBJ1-5; tentative D call: TRBD1 (6 bases). The V gene lost 0 bases and the J gene lost 1 base, with 8 bases spanning the gap. From germline, CDR1 is SGHRS and CDR2 YFSETQ. There are 15 residues in the CDR3. The CDR3 bases are TGCGCCAGCAGCTTGGCAGGGGTGAGCAATCAGCCCCAGCATTTT. Translated, it gives CASSLAGVSNQPQHF.

V and J are TRBV2 and TRBJ1-3, with a weak D call TRBD1 (5 bases). Deletions cut 4 bases from V and 7 bases from J, with 17 bases between. In germline, CDR1 is SNHLY, CDR2 FYNNEI. The CDR3 loop spans 15 amino acids. The CDR3 here is CASSVPAGLRNTIYF. CDR3 nucleotides: TGTGCCAGCAGTGTTCCGGCAGGGTTAAGGAACACCATATATTTT.

The chain is built from TRBV30 and TRBJ1-6; no definite D call. This CDR3 comprises 15 residues. V was clipped by 3 bases and J by 6 bases, with 15 bases between them. Per the germline V gene, CDR1 is GTSNPN and CDR2 is SVGIG (reference sequence). CDR3 coding DNA: TGTGCCTGGAGCCTTGGAGGTCAGGTTAATTCACCCCTCCACTTT. This gives the protein CAWSLGGQVNSPLHF.

The chain uses TRBV7-2 and TRBJ1-1; no firm D call. The CDR3 totals 13 residues. From germline, CDR1 is SGHTA and CDR2 FQGNSA. Deletions cut 5 bases from V and 7 bases from J, with 14 bases between. The CDR3 nucleotides read TGTGCCAGCAGCCAGCATTCCCGCGGTGAAGCTTTCTTT. Protein sequence: CASSQHSRGEAFF.

V gene TRBV20-1 combines with J gene TRBJ2-1; D uncertain. The CDR3 totals 10 residues. The germline V gene has CDR1 DFQATT and CDR2 SNEGSKA (reference sequence). Trimming cost V 6 bases and J 10 bases, with 10 bases left between them. CDR3 DNA: TGCAGTGCCACCATGGGCGAGCAGTTCTTC. Protein sequence: CSATMGEQFF.

The CDR3 bases are TGTGCCAGCAGAATTGGGGGACAGGGGGCTTATGAGCAGTTCTTC. Its translation is CASRIGGQGAYEQFF. This chain uses TRBV28 with TRBJ2-1; TRBD1 aligns across 12 bases. Germline V gene sequence: CDR1 MDHEN, CDR2 SYDVKM. V dropped 6 bases and J dropped 8; count of bases not matched to a gene: 8. The CDR3 totals 15 residues.

The V call is TRBV7-3, the J call TRBJ2-1, with TRBD1 matching over 7 bases. This CDR3 is built from 15 residues. J was trimmed by 2 bases and V by 2 bases; bases with no gene match: 3. Per the germline V gene, CDR1 is SGHTA and CDR2 is FQGTGA. The CDR3 sequence is CASSLGQGAYNEQFF. DNA for the CDR3: TGTGCCAGCAGCTTAGGCCAGGGGGCCTACAATGAGCAGTTCTTC.